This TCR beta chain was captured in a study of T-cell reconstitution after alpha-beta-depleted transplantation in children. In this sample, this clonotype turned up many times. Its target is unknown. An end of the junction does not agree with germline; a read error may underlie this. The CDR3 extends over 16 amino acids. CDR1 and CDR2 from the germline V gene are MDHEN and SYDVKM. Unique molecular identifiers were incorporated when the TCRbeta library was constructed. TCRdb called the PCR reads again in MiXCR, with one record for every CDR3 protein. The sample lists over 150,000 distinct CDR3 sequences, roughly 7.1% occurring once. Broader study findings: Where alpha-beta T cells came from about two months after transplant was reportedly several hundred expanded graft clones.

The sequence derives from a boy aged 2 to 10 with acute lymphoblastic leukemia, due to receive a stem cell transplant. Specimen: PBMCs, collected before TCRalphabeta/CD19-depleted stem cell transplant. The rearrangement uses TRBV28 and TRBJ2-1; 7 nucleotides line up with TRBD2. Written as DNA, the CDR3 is TGTGGCAGCAGTCGGGGTAGCGGGCCCTCCTACAATGAGCAGTTCTTC. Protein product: CGSSRGSGPSYNEQFF.